This T cell receptor (beta chain) was retrieved from a study of CD8 T cells in ankylosing spondylitis. Broader study findings: Clones linked to disease were reported to show significant enrichment in matched ankylosing spondylitis synovial fluid. Certain motif variants had earlier been reported in reactive arthritis synovial fluid and blood. What appeared characteristic of ankylosing spondylitis blood was a TCR beta motif of eight or nine highly homologous variants.

This clonotype has just a few counts. Antigen: not known. Each CDR3 protein gets one entry after TCRdb re-called the 5' RACE reads with MiXCR. The repertoire holds about 540,000 distinct CDR3 sequences, roughly 12% seen once, with about 6.8% in the top ten. The germline V and J ends were trimmed by 4 bases and 6 bases, with 13 bases remaining between them. Germline V lookup: CDR1 SGHRS, CDR2 YFSETQ. The CDR3 is 14 residues long. The chain has TRBV5-1 and TRBJ1-4; D not resolved. This TCR came from a male donor with ankylosing spondylitis. The sequenced sample consisted of blood, either unsorted or a sorted T cell fraction (not recorded which). CDR3 nucleotides: TGCGCCAGCAGCGACGTCGGACGGGATGAAAAACTGTTTTTT. Translation gives CASSDVGRDEKLFF.